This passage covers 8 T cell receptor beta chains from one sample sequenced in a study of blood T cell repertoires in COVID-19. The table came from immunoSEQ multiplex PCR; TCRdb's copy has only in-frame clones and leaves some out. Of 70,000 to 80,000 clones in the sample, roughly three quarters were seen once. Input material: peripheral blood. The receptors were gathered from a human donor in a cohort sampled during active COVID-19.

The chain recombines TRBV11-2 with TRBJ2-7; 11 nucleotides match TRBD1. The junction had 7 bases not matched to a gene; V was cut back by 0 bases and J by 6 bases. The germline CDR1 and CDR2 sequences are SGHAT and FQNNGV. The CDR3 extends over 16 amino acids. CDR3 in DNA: TGTGCCAGCAGCTTAGATCTCCGGACAGGGGGCGTCGAGCAGTACGTC. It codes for CASSLDLRTGGVEQYV.

The CDR3 protein is CASSQRPGLAVTDTQYF. Written as DNA, the CDR3 is TGTGCCAGCAGCCAAAGGCCGGGACTAGCGGTGACAGATACGCAGTATTTT. The chain joins TRBV3-1 (or the pseudogene TRBV3-2) to TRBJ2-3, with 11 bases lining up with TRBD2. V was clipped by 2 bases and J by 3 bases; unmatched bases: 7. The CDR3 has 17 residues. Germline V gene lookup returns CDR1 LGHDT and CDR2 YNNKEL (reference sequence).

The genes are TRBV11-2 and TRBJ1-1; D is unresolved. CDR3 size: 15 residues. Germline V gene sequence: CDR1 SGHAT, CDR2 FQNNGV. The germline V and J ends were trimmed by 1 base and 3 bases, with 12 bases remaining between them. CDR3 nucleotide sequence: TGTGCCAGCAGCTTAGCCCGGGGTGGTGACACTGAAGCTTTCTTT. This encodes CASSLARGGDTEAFF.

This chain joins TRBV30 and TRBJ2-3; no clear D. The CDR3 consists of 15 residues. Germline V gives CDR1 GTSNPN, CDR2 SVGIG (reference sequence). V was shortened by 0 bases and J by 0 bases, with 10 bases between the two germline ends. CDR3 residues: CAWSVLASSTDTQYF. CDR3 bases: TGTGCCTGGAGTGTACTGGCTAGTAGCACAGATACGCAGTATTTT.

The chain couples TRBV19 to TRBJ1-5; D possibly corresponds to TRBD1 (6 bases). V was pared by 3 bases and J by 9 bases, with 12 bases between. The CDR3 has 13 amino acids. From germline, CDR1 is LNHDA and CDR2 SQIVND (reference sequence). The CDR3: CASSIRSRGPQHF. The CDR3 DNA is TGTGCCAGTAGTATCAGGAGCAGGGGGCCCCAGCATTTT.

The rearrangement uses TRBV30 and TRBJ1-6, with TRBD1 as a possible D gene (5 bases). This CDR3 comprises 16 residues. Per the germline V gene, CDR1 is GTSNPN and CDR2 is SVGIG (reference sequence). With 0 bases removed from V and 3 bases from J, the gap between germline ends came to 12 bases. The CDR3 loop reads CAWSVIGRGYNSPLHF. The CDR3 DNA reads TGTGCCTGGAGTGTAATCGGGAGGGGCTATAATTCACCCCTCCACTTT.

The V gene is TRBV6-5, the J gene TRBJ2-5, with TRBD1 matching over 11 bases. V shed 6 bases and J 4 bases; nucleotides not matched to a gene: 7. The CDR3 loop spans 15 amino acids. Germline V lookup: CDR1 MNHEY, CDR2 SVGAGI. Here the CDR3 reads CASSLDRGPRETQYF. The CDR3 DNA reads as TGTGCCAGCAGCCTGGACAGGGGGCCGCGAGAGACCCAGTACTTC.

The CDR3 nucleotides are TGTGCCAGCAGCTTAAGCGGGGGGGCCATGGATACGCAGTATTTT. It yields the protein CASSLSGGAMDTQYF. The V call is TRBV7-9, the J call TRBJ2-3; 10 bases fit TRBD2. V gave up 2 bases and J gave up 6 bases; unmatched junction bases: 5. The CDR3 length is 15 residues. CDR1 and CDR2 (germline): SEHNR, FQNEAQ (reference sequence). The entire variable domain, with the rest obtained from reference TRBV7-9 and TRBJ2-3, is as follows: DTGVSQNPRHKITKRGQNVTFRCDPISEHNRLYWYRQTLGQGPEFLTYFQNEAQLEKSRLLSDRFSAERPKGSFSTLEIQRTEQGDSAMYLCASSLSGGAMDTQYFGPGTRLTVL.